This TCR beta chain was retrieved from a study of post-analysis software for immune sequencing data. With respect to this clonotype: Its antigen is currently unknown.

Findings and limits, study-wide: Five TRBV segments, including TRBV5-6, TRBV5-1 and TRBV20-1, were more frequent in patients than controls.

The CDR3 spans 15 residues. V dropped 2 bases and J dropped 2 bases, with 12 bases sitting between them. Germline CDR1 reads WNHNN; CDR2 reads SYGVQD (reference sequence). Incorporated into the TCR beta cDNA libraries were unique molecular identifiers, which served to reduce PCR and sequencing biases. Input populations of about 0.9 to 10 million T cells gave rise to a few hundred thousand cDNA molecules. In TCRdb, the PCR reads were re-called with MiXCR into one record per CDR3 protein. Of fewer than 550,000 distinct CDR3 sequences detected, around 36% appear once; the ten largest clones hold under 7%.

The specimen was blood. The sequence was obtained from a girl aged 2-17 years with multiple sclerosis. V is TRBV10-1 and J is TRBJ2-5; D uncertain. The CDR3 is CASSEGLGRQETQYF. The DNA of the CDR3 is TGCGCCAGCAGTGAGGGGTTAGGAAGGCAAGAGACCCAGTACTTC.